These 13 T cell receptor beta chains originate from one sample sequenced in a study of cytomegalovirus exposure and HLA in healthy donors. The study ran its PCR with 60 Vbeta and 13 Jbeta primers. Clones were sequenced by immunoSEQ multiplex PCR, and TCRdb holds only the in-frame ones, with some missing. This sample carries hundreds of thousands of clones, over 75% of them seen once, and the ten largest clones take 1.8%. The sequencing sample was made of PBMCs. These receptors came from a male donor in good health and CMV-seronegative.

V gene TRBV21-1 combines with J gene TRBJ1-2; the table's D gene call, TRBD1, was not cross checked with the DNA. TRBV21-1 is classified as a pseudogene. The CDR3 spans 15 residues. CDR3 nucleotides: TGTGCCAGCAGCATCATACCGGGACACGACTATGGCTACACCTTC. It encodes CASSIIPGHDYGYTF.

Relative to its sample, this clone is medium-sized. The CDR3 region is CASSRGGQGYSEADYEQYF. The CDR3 DNA follows: TGCGCCAGCAGCCGAGGAGGACAGGGATATTCGGAGGCGGACTACGAGCAGTACTTC. The chain joins TRBV4-3 to TRBJ2-7; 8 nucleotides align to TRBD1. This CDR3 comprises 19 residues. The germline CDR1 and CDR2 sequences are LGHNA and YSLEER. V shed 4 bases, J shed 3 bases, and the junction held 20 bases outside the gene matches.

The chain employs TRBV11-2 and TRBJ2-5; tentative D call: TRBD1 (5 bases). The end of the DNA fits TRBJ2-7 better, so the J call may be wrong. The CDR3 extends over 15 amino acids. Germline V gives CDR1 SGHAT, CDR2 FQNNGV. CDR3 residues: CASSFIRRQGHEQYF. DNA of the CDR3: TGTGCCAGCAGCTTCATTCGGCGGCAGGGCCACGAGCAGTACTTC.

This sequence joins TRBV7-3 and TRBJ2-2; a possible D gene is TRBD1 (7 bases). Germline CDR1 reads SGHTA; CDR2 reads FQGTGA. Trimming stripped 4 bases from V and 1 base from J, with 13 bases between. The CDR3 sequence is 16 residues long. The CDR3 region is CASSSRQGGNTGELFF. CDR3 sequence (DNA): TGTGCCAGCAGCTCCAGACAGGGAGGGAACACCGGGGAGCTGTTTTTT.

The chain joins TRBV25-1 to TRBJ2-5; the D gene is possibly TRBD1 (6 bases). Germline V lookup: CDR1 MGHDK, CDR2 SYGVNS. Trimming pared 2 bases from V and 2 bases from J, leaving 12 bases between. This CDR3 has 15 amino acids. Here the CDR3 DNA reads TGTGCCAGCAGTGAAGCTGGGGGCCCGCAAGAGACCCAGTACTTC. Encoded protein: CASSEAGGPQETQYF.

Here the CDR3 DNA reads TGTGCCAGCTCATTACAGACTAGCGGAGGGGGCACCGGGGAGCTGTTTTTT. Translation gives CASSLQTSGGGTGELFF. This rearrangement joins TRBV18 to TRBJ2-2; 9 bases agree with TRBD2. The CDR3 has 17 residues. Germline trimming cut 5 bases from V and 4 bases from J; bases unmatched to any gene: 11. Germline V lookup: CDR1 KGHSH, CDR2 LQKENI.

The CDR3 coding sequence is TGCGCCAGCAGCTTGAATATACCGCGAAACGAGCAGTACTTC. Its protein is CASSLNIPRNEQYF. The gene calls are TRBV5-1 and TRBJ2-7; no clear D gene. Per the germline V gene, CDR1 is SGHRS and CDR2 is YFSETQ. The CDR3 spans 14 residues. Trimming removed 1 base at V and 5 bases at J, with 13 bases between.

This chain uses TRBV12-5 with TRBJ2-5; 9 bases align to TRBD2. V lost 5 bases, J lost 5 bases, and 9 bases stayed unmatched. CDR3 length: 15 amino acids. In germline, CDR1 is LGHNT, CDR2 FRNRAP. This CDR3 is CASGAGGGRVETQYF. In nucleotides, the CDR3 is TGTGCTAGTGGTGCCGGGGGCGGGAGGGTGGAGACCCAGTACTTC.

This clone was observed once. The chain couples TRBV7-9 to TRBJ1-5, with TRBD1 identical over 7 bases. Germline lookup yields CDR1 SEHNR and CDR2 FQNEAQ (reference sequence). There are 14 residues in the CDR3. V dropped 5 bases and J dropped 5; count of bases not matched to a gene: 6. The CDR3 coding sequence is TGTGCCAGCAGCCAAACAGGGGCCTATCAGCCCCAGCATTTT. Protein: CASSQTGAYQPQHF.

The chain uses TRBV30 and TRBJ2-3, with TRBD2 matching over 16 bases. From germline, CDR1 is GTSNPN and CDR2 SVGIG (reference sequence). The CDR3 runs 16 residues. Germline trimming cut 6 bases from V and 10 bases from J; bases unmatched to any gene: 13. The CDR3 is CACAPGLAGGLSPQYF. The DNA for the CDR3 is TGTGCCTGTGCACCGGGACTAGCGGGGGGGCTTTCGCCGCAGTATTTT.

This clone has a handful of counts. A junction boundary mismatches the germline segment, possibly from a read error. The chain recombines TRBV6-6 with TRBJ2-7; the match to TRBD1 covers 11 bases. The CDR3 totals 15 residues. The germline V gene encodes CDR1 MNHNY and CDR2 SVGAGI (reference sequence). CDR3 amino acids: CASSYSGTGGYEQYF. In nucleotides, the CDR3 is TGTGCCAGCAGCTACTCCGGGACAGGGGGCTACGAGCAGTACTTC.

The rearrangement uses TRBV7-9 and TRBJ1-1; 11 bases are a match to TRBD1. The CDR3 is 16 amino acids. In germline, CDR1 is SEHNR, CDR2 FQNEAQ (reference sequence). V gave up 0 bases and J gave up 4 bases; unmatched junction bases: 4. Written as DNA, the CDR3 is TGTGCCAGCAGCTTAGCAACTGGGACAGGGGGCACTGAAGCTTTCTTT. It specifies CASSLATGTGGTEAFF. The full variable domain, rest sourced from reference TRBV7-9 and TRBJ1-1, is DTGVSQNPRHKITKRGQNVTFRCDPISEHNRLYWYRQTLGQGPEFLTYFQNEAQLEKSRLLSDRFSAERPKGSFSTLEIQRTEQGDSAMYLCASSLATGTGGTEAFFGQGTRLTVV.

This clone was recorded once. The J gene is TRBJ2-2, the V gene TRBV28; 9 nucleotides line up with TRBD2. V trimming: 5 bases; J trimming: 5 bases; junction bases outside the gene matches: 3. This CDR3 is built from 14 residues. CDR1 is MDHEN, CDR2 SYDVKM, per germline. CDR3: CASSTSGRTGELFF. In DNA form, the CDR3 reads TGTGCCAGCAGTACTAGCGGGCGAACCGGGGAGCTGTTTTTT. Full variable domain (rest looked up from reference TRBV28 and TRBJ2-2): DVKVTQSSRYLVKRTGEKVFLECVQDMDHENMFWYRQDPGLGLRLIYFSYDVKMKEKGDIPEGYSVSREKKERFSLILESASTNQTSMYLCASSTSGRTGELFFGEGSRLTVL.